Listed below are T cell receptor beta chains from one sample, sequenced in a study of T cells in Graves' hyperthyroidism and ophthalmopathy. In TCRdb, the multiplex PCR reads were re-called with MiXCR into one record per CDR3 protein. The profile shows more than 550,000 distinct CDR3 sequences, around 20% of them singletons. The sample taken for sequencing was blood. Receptors were obtained from a woman aged 45-60 years with Graves' hyperthyroidism that later progressed to Graves' ophthalmopathy. The CDR3 runs from the conserved cysteine through the conserved F or W. Fields, in order: V gene, clone size, D gene, J gene, CDR3 DNA, CDR3 protein. D genes are given only for firm matches. Clone sizes are given selectively: once, few, many, or a class where the clone is expanded.

>TRBV2|many|TRBD2|TRBJ2-2
TGTGCCAGCAGTACTAGCGGGGCGAACACCGGGGAGCTGTTTTTT
CASSTSGANTGELFF
>TRBV9|once|TRBD1|TRBJ1-6
TGTGCCAGCAGCGACACCGGGACAGGGACCTCACCCCTCCACTTT
CASSDTGTGTSPLHF
>TRBV24-1|few|.|TRBJ2-1
TGTGCCACCAGTGCACAGGGAATCAATGAGCAGTTCTTC
CATSAQGINEQFF
>TRBV3-1|.|.|TRBJ2-5
TGTGCCAGCAGCCAAGTAGGGGTGGGCTTACAAGAGACCCAGTACTTC
CASSQVGVGLQETQYF
>TRBV19|once|TRBD2|TRBJ2-1
TGTGCCAGTAGGACGGGACTAGCGGATGAGCAGTTCTTC
CASRTGLADEQFF
>TRBV12-5|few|TRBD1|TRBJ2-5
TGTGCTAGTGGTTTGGTAGTACAGGGGAGAAAAGAGACCCAGTACTTC
CASGLVVQGRKETQYF
>TRBV4-1|.|.|TRBJ2-7
TGCGCCAGCAGCCAAGATCAAGGAGCAGACGAGCAGTACTTC
CASSQDQGADEQYF
>TRBV30|many|.|TRBJ2-7
TGTGCCTGGATTGGCTCCTACGAGCAGTACTTC
CAWIGSYEQYF
>TRBV5-6|many|TRBD1|TRBJ1-1
TGTGCCAGCAGCCGAAGGACAGGTAGTATGGGTGAAGCTTTCTTT
CASSRRTGSMGEAFF
>TRBV28|many|TRBD1|TRBJ1-5
TGTGCCAGCAGTTTATACAGGGGAGGTCAGCCCCAGCATTTT
CASSLYRGGQPQHF
>TRBV6-1|.|TRBD1|TRBJ2-5
TGTGCCAGCAGAATTGGACAGGGGGCTAGGGAGACCCAGTACTTC
CASRIGQGARETQYF
>TRBV12-3/TRBV12-4|.|.|TRBJ2-1
TGTGCCAGCAATATTGGGGATGAGCAGTTCTTC
CASNIGDEQFF
>TRBV6-1|few|TRBD2|TRBJ2-5
TGTGCCACCTATAGCGGGGGAAACGAGACCCAGTACTTC
CATYSGGNETQYF
>TRBV5-4|once|TRBD2|TRBJ2-3
TGTGCCAGCAGGCCGTTAGCGGGCATCGCAGATACGCAGTATTTT
CASRPLAGIADTQYF
>TRBV25-1|.|TRBD1|TRBJ2-3
TGTGCCAGCAGTGAGGAACAGGGGGGTACTAGCACAGATACGCAGTATTTT
CASSEEQGGTSTDTQYF
>TRBV27|.|.|TRBJ1-2
TGTGCCAGCAGTCCGCCGGGGGGGCGGGGTGGCTACACCTTC
CASSPPGGRGGYTF
>TRBV7-9|.|TRBD1|TRBJ2-7
TGTGCCAGCAGCTTAGTTGGGACAGGGATTACCTACGAGCAGTACTTC
CASSLVGTGITYEQYF
>TRBV6-1|.|TRBD1|TRBJ1-3
TGTGCCAGCAGAGAATACGGACAGGCGGGAAACACCATATATTTT
CASREYGQAGNTIYF
>TRBV20-1|few|.|TRBJ1-5
TGCAGTGCTAGTGCAGACAGGTCCAATCAGCCCCAGCATTTT
CSASADRSNQPQHF
>TRBV7-2|.|.|TRBJ2-7
TGTGCCAGCAGCTCATCGCTGGGAGACGCCTACGAGCAGTACTTC
CASSSSLGDAYEQYF
>TRBV10-3|.|.|TRBJ2-5
TGTGCCACCTCACCTAGCGCTCAAGAGACCCAGTACTTC
CATSPSAQETQYF
>TRBV5-1|.|.|TRBJ1-6
TGCGCCAGCAGCTTGGAAGTTTCTAATTCACCCCTCCACTTT
CASSLEVSNSPLHF
>TRBV25-1|.|.|TRBJ2-1
TGTGCCAGCAGTGACCCTAGGGGGAAAGATTACAATGAGCAGTTCTTC
CASSDPRGKDYNEQFF
>TRBV19|.|.|TRBJ1-1
TGTGCCAGTAGTACGACGGGACTAGAAACTGAAGCTTTCTTT
CASSTTGLETEAFF
>TRBV9|.|.|TRBJ2-5
TGTGCCAGCAGCCATCCAGTCGGTGGGGGACTCCGAGAGACCCAGTACTTC
CASSHPVGGGLRETQYF
>TRBV20-1|many|.|TRBJ1-1
TGCAGTGCTAGAGACCCAGCAGGGAGGAACCTCATGAACACTGAAGCTTTCTTT
CSARDPAGRNLMNTEAFF
>TRBV7-6|once|.|TRBJ2-3
TGTGCCAGCAGCTTAAGTAGGAGAGAAGATACGCAGTATTTT
CASSLSRREDTQYF
>TRBV5-1|many|.|TRBJ1-1
TGCGCCAGCAGCTTTTCCACAGGGTATACCACTGAAGCTTTCTTT
CASSFSTGYTTEAFF
>TRBV12-3/TRBV12-4|.|TRBD2|TRBJ2-5
TGTGCCAGCAGTTCGGGACTAGCGGGAGGAAGAACCCAGTACTTC
CASSSGLAGGRTQYF
>TRBV11-2|.|.|TRBJ1-4
TGTGCCAGCAGCTTAACCCCTGATGCAACTAATGAAAAACTGTTTTTT
CASSLTPDATNEKLFF
>TRBV3-1|.|TRBD2|TRBJ2-7
TGTGCCAGCAGCCCCAAGACCGGGACTAGCTTTACGAACGAGCAGTACTTC
CASSPKTGTSFTNEQYF
>TRBV18|many|TRBD1|TRBJ2-3
TGTGCCAGCTCACCACACAGGGGAAGGGATACGCAGTATTTT
CASSPHRGRDTQYF
>TRBV20-1|.|.|TRBJ1-5
TGCAGTGCTAGAGATTACAGAAGCAATCAGCCCCAGCATTTT
CSARDYRSNQPQHF
>TRBV4-1|.|.|TRBJ1-2
TGCGCCAGCAGCCAAGATCCCTTAGAGGGTGGCTATGGCTACACCTTC
CASSQDPLEGGYGYTF
>TRBV7-3|many|TRBD1|TRBJ2-5
TGTGCCAGCAGCAAGGGGACAGGGGCATTGGAGACCCAGTACTTC
CASSKGTGALETQYF
>TRBV3-1|many|.|TRBJ1-1
TGTGCCAGCAGGGGGGCAGGGGACACTGAAGCTTTCTTT
CASRGAGDTEAFF
>TRBV5-1|.|TRBD2|TRBJ2-5
TGCGCCAGCAGCTTGTTTGGTCGGGGGGTAGAAGAGACCCAGTACTTC
CASSLFGRGVEETQYF
>TRBV13|few|TRBD1|TRBJ1-5
TGTGCCAGCAGCTTAGGTAGGGGGCCCAGCCAGCCCCAGCATTTT
CASSLGRGPSQPQHF
>TRBV5-1|.|.|TRBJ2-5
TGCGCCAGCAGCGTGAGCGGGACAGCACAAGAGACCCAGTACTTC
CASSVSGTAQETQYF
>TRBV3-1|many|.|TRBJ1-1
TGTGCCAGCAGCCAAGTTCCGGATTACACTGAAGCTTTCTTT
CASSQVPDYTEAFF
>TRBV7-2|.|.|TRBJ2-6
TGTGCCAGCAGCCTCTCCGTCTCTGGGGCCAACGTCCTGACTTTC
CASSLSVSGANVLTF